A single TCR beta chain is shown here with its context. Its specificity is not known. Specified treatment: some 20 received Ad26.COV2.S at low or high dose, single or two shots; several received placebo; per-sample allocation not given. Sampling happened 63 days after the first vaccine or placebo injection. These data originate in a study of Ad26.COV2.S vaccination and SARS-CoV-2 variants. Study-wide results and limits: Total T cell responses may have been underestimated by the TCR breadth and depth analyses.

Clones were sequenced by immunoSEQ multiplex PCR, and TCRdb holds only the in-frame ones, with some missing. The table lists a few hundred thousand clones, approximately 87% of them singletons, with 3.6% in the top ten. Germline V CDR1 and CDR2: MDHEN, SYDVKM. This CDR3 spans 13 amino acids. The ends were cut back, 8 bases at V and 2 bases at J, with 10 bases in the middle. This clonotype originated in a person between 18 and 59 years old who received the Ad26.COV2.S COVID-19 vaccine or a placebo. V is TRBV28 and J is TRBJ2-1; the D gene could be TRBD1 or TRBD2 (5 bases each). This specimen consisted of peripheral blood, obtained in a trial of Ad26.COV2.S vaccine versus placebo. CDR3 DNA sequence: TGTGCCAGCCAGGGACGGACCTACAATGAGCAGTTCTTC. Its translation: CASQGRTYNEQFF.